These T cell receptor beta chains were read from a single sample in a study of radiotherapy plus CTLA-4 blockade in lung cancer. The table came from immunoSEQ multiplex PCR; TCRdb's copy has only in-frame clones and leaves some out. This table holds about 51,000 clones, roughly 77% found once. Sample: peripheral blood, taken from a patient treated with radiotherapy plus ipilimumab. These TCRs come from a human donor with non-small cell lung cancer whose response to radiotherapy plus ipilimumab could not be evaluated. The CDR3 runs from the conserved cysteine through the conserved F or W. D genes are given only for firm matches. Some rows mark clone size as missing; the rest say once, few, many or name a class of expanded clone.

D: NA; V: TRBV27; J: TRBJ2-7; size: NA; CDR3: CASSFDFSYEQYF; DNA: TGTGCCAGCAGTTTTGACTTCTCCTACGAGCAGTACTTC
D: NA; V: TRBV18; J: TRBJ2-7; size: NA; CDR3: CASSPPAALYEQYF; DNA: TGTGCCAGCTCACCACCGGCTGCCCTCTACGAGCAGTACTTC
D: NA; V: TRBV27; J: TRBJ2-7; size: once; CDR3: CASSRTASYEQYF; DNA: TGTGCCAGCAGTCGGACAGCCTCCTACGAGCAGTACTTC
D: TRBD1; V: TRBV25-1; J: TRBJ1-2; size: NA; CDR3: CASSSSRTGGSGYTF; DNA: TGTGCCAGCAGTAGTTCGAGGACAGGGGGTAGCGGCTACACCTTC
D: NA; V: TRBV2; J: TRBJ2-7; size: NA; CDR3: CASSEWPLSYEQYF; DNA: TGTGCCAGCAGTGAATGGCCCCTTTCCTACGAGCAGTACTTC
D: NA; V: TRBV5-4; J: TRBJ1-4; size: NA; CDR3: CASSSGGGRSEKLFF; DNA: TGTGCCAGCAGCTCGGGGGGAGGGCGGAGCGAAAAACTGTTTTTT
D: NA; V: TRBV5-4; J: TRBJ1-2; size: few; CDR3: CASSTDRNGPYGYTF; DNA: TGTGCCAGCAGCACCGACAGAAATGGACCCTATGGCTACACCTTC
D: TRBD1; V: TRBV27; J: TRBJ2-7; size: NA; CDR3: CASSLYRGQGEQYF; DNA: TGTGCCAGCAGTTTATACAGGGGTCAAGGCGAGCAGTACTTC
D: TRBD1; V: TRBV6-1; J: TRBJ2-5; size: NA; CDR3: CASSDPDREETQYF; DNA: TGTGCCAGCAGTGACCCGGACAGGGAAGAGACCCAGTACTTC
D: TRBD1; V: TRBV7-3; J: TRBJ1-5; size: NA; CDR3: CASSSRDSQFNQPQHF; DNA: TGTGCCAGCAGTTCTCGGGACAGTCAATTCAATCAGCCCCAGCATTTT
D: TRBD2; V: TRBV5-1; J: TRBJ2-1; size: once; CDR3: CASSPASGHNEQFF; DNA: TGCGCCAGCAGCCCGGCTAGCGGGCACAATGAGCAGTTCTTC
D: TRBD2; V: TRBV5-1; J: TRBJ2-5; size: NA; CDR3: CASSSRSSGSPFQETQYF; DNA: TGCGCCAGCAGCTCCCGCTCTAGCGGGAGCCCTTTTCAAGAGACCCAGTACTTC
D: TRBD1; V: TRBV7-2; J: TRBJ2-1; size: NA; CDR3: CASSRDRGRLVEQFF; DNA: TGTGCCAGCAGCCGCGACAGGGGGCGCTTGGTTGAGCAGTTCTTC
D: NA; V: TRBV29-1; J: TRBJ2-3; size: NA; CDR3: CSVQTLTDTQYF; DNA: TGCAGCGTTCAGACTTTAACAGATACGCAGTATTTT
D: TRBD1; V: TRBV6-6; J: TRBJ2-7; size: few; CDR3: CASSTGTGAYEQYF; DNA: TGTGCCAGCAGCACCGGGACAGGGGCCTACGAGCAGTACTTC
D: TRBD2; V: TRBV7-8; J: TRBJ2-3; size: NA; CDR3: CASRTSGNADTQYF; DNA: TGTGCCAGCAGGACTAGCGGGAACGCAGATACGCAGTATTTT
D: NA; V: TRBV10-2; J: TRBJ1-5; size: NA; CDR3: CASSSGNQPQHF; DNA: TGCGCCAGCAGTTCAGGCAATCAGCCCCAGCATTTT
D: NA; V: TRBV7-2; J: TRBJ2-7; size: NA; CDR3: CASSQRTRGLAQYF; DNA: TGTGCCAGCAGCCAACGGACGAGGGGGTTGGCGCAGTACTTC
D: NA; V: TRBV4-2; J: TRBJ2-1; size: few; CDR3: CASSQVGSSYNEQFF; DNA: TGTGCCAGCAGCCAAGTCGGGAGCTCCTACAATGAGCAGTTCTTC
D: TRBD2; V: TRBV7-3; J: TRBJ2-1; size: NA; CDR3: CASSPRRLAVYNEQFF; DNA: TGTGCCAGCAGCCCCCGTCGACTAGCGGTCTACAATGAGCAGTTCTTC
D: TRBD1; V: TRBV15; J: TRBJ2-7; size: NA; CDR3: CATSRGQRYEQYF; DNA: TGTGCCACCAGCAGGGGACAGCGCTACGAGCAGTACTTC
D: TRBD2; V: TRBV7-2; J: TRBJ2-1; size: NA; CDR3: CASSRKGLAGAHNEQFF; DNA: TGTGCCAGCAGCCGAAAGGGACTAGCGGGGGCCCACAATGAGCAGTTCTTC